These 26 T cell receptor beta chains share one sample of origin, sequenced in a study of shared clonotypes between healthy human individuals. Only in-frame clones appear in the TCRdb table, and some are missing; sequencing was by immunoSEQ multiplex PCR. The profile covers more than 2,000,000 clones, with 90% to 95% appearing a single time and more than 0.12% taken by the ten largest. Material: naive CD4+ T cells sorted from blood. Sample subset: CD45RA+ positively selected. The source of these receptors is a man aged 18-30 years in good health.

The chain combines TRBV7-3 with TRBJ2-1; 8 bases line up with TRBD2. Germline CDR1 SGHTA, CDR2 FQGTGA. The CDR3 loop spans 19 amino acids. The trim removed 5 bases at V and 6 bases at J, leaving 21 bases unmatched. CDR3 in amino acids: CASSPTGLGGGPSPNEQFF. CDR3 nucleotide sequence: TGTGCCAGCAGCCCTACCGGATTGGGCGGGGGGCCATCCCCCAATGAGCAGTTCTTC.

The V call is TRBV6-6, the J call TRBJ2-1; 7 positions match TRBD1. CDR1 MNHNY and CDR2 SVGAGI come from the germline V gene (reference sequence). The CDR3 totals 11 residues. V lost 9 bases and J lost 6; bases outside the gene matches: 2. In nucleotides, the CDR3 is TGTGCCAGTTACAGGGGCAATGAGCAGTTCTTC. Encoded protein: CASYRGNEQFF.

In this sample, this clone turned up a few times. The same CDR3 arises from other DNA sequences in this sample as well. The chain employs TRBV18 and TRBJ2-7, with 9 bases matching TRBD1. V dropped 0 bases and J dropped 4; count of bases not matched to a gene: 1. The germline gives CDR1 KGHSH, CDR2 LQKENI. The CDR3 loop spans 14 amino acids. CDR3 sequence reads: CASSPPGQGYEQYF. Written as DNA, the CDR3 is TGTGCCAGCTCACCACCGGGACAGGGATACGAGCAGTACTTC.

V is TRBV19 and J is TRBJ2-1; TRBD2 matches 9 bases. The CDR3 loop spans 15 amino acids. Germline-derived CDR1 and CDR2 are LNHDA and SQIVND (reference sequence). The junction had 10 bases not matched to a gene; V was cut back by 1 base and J by 12 bases. The CDR3 reads CASSIVAGGHGVQFF. As DNA, the CDR3 is TGTGCCAGTAGTATAGTGGCGGGAGGGCATGGGGTGCAGTTCTTC.

As to this clone: Other DNA variants within this sample encode the same CDR3. V gene TRBV7-2 combines with J gene TRBJ2-3; the D gene is possibly TRBD1 (5 bases). Germline CDR1 is SGHTA and CDR2 is FQGNSA. The CDR3 runs to 13 residues. V was trimmed by 0 bases and J by 5 bases, leaving 6 bases between them. The CDR3 region is CASSLAQGDTQYF. Written as DNA, the CDR3 is TGTGCCAGCAGCTTAGCCCAGGGAGATACGCAGTATTTT.

The chain uses TRBV2 and TRBJ2-7; no definite D call. The CDR3 has 12 amino acids. The V gene lost 9 bases and the J gene lost 4 bases, with 13 bases spanning the gap. The germline V gene encodes CDR1 SNHLY and CDR2 FYNNEI. CDR3 residues: CASSTLRYEQYF. The CDR3 DNA reads as TGTGCCAGTTCTACCCTCCGTTACGAGCAGTACTTC.

V is TRBV18 and J is TRBJ1-6, with TRBD1 matching over 9 bases. Germline trimming cut 1 base from V and 8 bases from J; bases unmatched to any gene: 3. This CDR3 is built from 15 residues. Germline CDR1 KGHSH, CDR2 LQKENI. The CDR3 is CASSPLQGADSPLHF. CDR3 in DNA: TGTGCCAGCTCACCACTACAGGGGGCGGATTCACCCCTCCACTTT.

The chain recombines TRBV5-6 with TRBJ1-6; D is perhaps TRBD1 (5 bases). V lost 4 bases and J lost 10, with 18 bases in between. This CDR3 is built from 15 residues. The germline V gene has CDR1 SGHDT and CDR2 YYEEEE. The CDR3 spells CASSPREGRKSPLHF. The CDR3 region has the DNA TGTGCCAGCAGCCCCAGGGAGGGGAGGAAATCACCCCTCCACTTT.

This clone was detected only once. The rearrangement uses TRBV18 and TRBJ1-2; D is possibly TRBD1 (6 bases). There are 14 residues in the CDR3. Germline-derived CDR1 and CDR2 are KGHSH and LQKENI. V lost 6 bases to trimming and J lost 2 bases, with 13 bases between them. Here the CDR3 reads CASSRGAGNYGYTF. CDR3 coding DNA: TGTGCCAGCTCTCGGGGGGCCGGCAACTATGGCTACACCTTC.

The chain employs TRBV7-2 and TRBJ2-2, with D possibly matching TRBD2 (5 bases). The CDR3 totals 18 residues. V was clipped by 2 bases and J by 3 bases, with 19 bases between them. The germline CDR1 and CDR2 sequences are SGHTA and FQGNSA. CDR3 sequence (DNA): TGTGCCAGCAGCTTAAGTGAGAGGGCAAAAAGGCACACCGGGGAGCTGTTTTTT. It specifies CASSLSERAKRHTGELFF.

The chain has TRBV29-1 and TRBJ1-4; D is possibly TRBD1 (6 bases). V was clipped by 7 bases and J by 5 bases, with 14 bases between them. Germline assignment: CDR1 SQVTM and CDR2 ANQGSEA. The CDR3 has 13 amino acids. This chain's CDR3 is CSAPDRSNEKLFF. Here the CDR3 DNA reads TGCAGCGCCCCCGACAGGTCGAATGAAAAACTGTTTTTT.

The chain carries TRBV25-1 and TRBJ2-1, with 10 bases lining up with TRBD2. Germline V gives CDR1 MGHDK, CDR2 SYGVNS. The CDR3 is 15 amino acids. Unmatched junction bases numbered 6, after V lost 5 bases and J lost 5 bases. The CDR3 spells CASSLTTSGNNEQFF. For the CDR3, the DNA is TGTGCCAGCAGTTTAACTACTAGCGGGAACAATGAGCAGTTCTTC.

This chain uses TRBV19 with TRBJ2-7; D may be TRBD2 (5 bases). V was pared by 5 bases and J by 1 base, with 15 bases between. CDR1 is LNHDA, CDR2 SQIVND, per germline (reference sequence). The CDR3 spans 15 residues. DNA for the CDR3: TGTGCCAGTAGTCTGGACCCAGGAGGTTCCTACGAGCAGTACTTC. Encoded protein: CASSLDPGGSYEQYF.

This clone is a singleton in its sample. This chain uses TRBV7-3 with TRBJ2-7; TRBD1 matches 8 bases. V shed 5 bases, J shed 3 bases, and the junction held 6 bases outside the gene matches. This CDR3 has 14 residues. Germline loops: CDR1 SGHTA, CDR2 FQGTGA. CDR3 bases: TGTGCCAGCAGCCCAGGGGGCGGGTACTACGAGCAGTACTTC. Protein product: CASSPGGGYYEQYF.

Points on this clone: Additional DNA sequences in this sample encode the identical CDR3. J is TRBJ2-5 and V is TRBV19; D remains ambiguous. Per the germline V gene, CDR1 is LNHDA and CDR2 is SQIVND (reference sequence). The CDR3 spans 11 residues. Trimming cost V 1 base and J 5 bases, with 2 bases left between them. CDR3 coding DNA: TGTGCCAGTAGTATAGCCGAGACCCAGTACTTC. It translates to CASSIAETQYF.

The chain has TRBV2 and TRBJ2-7; D gene ambiguous. Germline CDR1 reads SNHLY; CDR2 reads FYNNEI. The V end was cut by 6 bases, the J end by 7 bases, with 10 bases between. The CDR3 totals 11 residues. The CDR3 spells CASRLLGEQYF. The CDR3 nucleotides are TGTGCCAGCAGGTTACTCGGAGAGCAGTACTTC. Filled out from reference TRBV2 and TRBJ2-7, the complete variable domain reads EPEVTQTPSHQVTQMGQEVILRCVPISNHLYFYWYRQILGQKVEFLVSFYNNEISEKSEIFDDQFSVERPDGSNFTLKIRSTKLEDSAMYFCASRLLGEQYFGPGTRLTVT.

V usage is TRBV5-4 and J usage is TRBJ2-6, with D perhaps matching TRBD1 (6 bases). In germline, CDR1 is SGHNT, CDR2 YYREEE (reference sequence). The CDR3 sequence is 19 residues long. Trimming removed 0 bases at V and 0 bases at J, with 16 bases between. This CDR3 is CASSLVPTTGLSGANVLTF. DNA for the CDR3: TGTGCCAGCAGCTTGGTGCCGACGACAGGACTCTCTGGGGCCAACGTCCTGACTTTC.

V gene TRBV2 combines with J gene TRBJ2-1; D is unresolved. There are 12 residues in the CDR3. The germline gives CDR1 SNHLY, CDR2 FYNNEI. The ends were cut back, 6 bases at V and 11 bases at J, with 14 bases in the middle. CDR3 loop: CASRDFKYQQFF. CDR3 coding DNA: TGTGCCAGCAGGGATTTTAAGTATCAGCAGTTCTTC.

This clone has only one observation. The chain uses TRBV5-4 and TRBJ1-1; no definite D call. Trimming shortened V by 5 bases and J by 1 base, and 15 bases separated the two germline ends. The germline CDR1 and CDR2 sequences are SGHNT and YYREEE (reference sequence). The CDR3 sequence is 15 residues long. The CDR3 DNA is TGTGCCAGCAGACGGACGGGGTCGGGGAACACTGAAGCTTTCTTT. This codes for CASRRTGSGNTEAFF.

This chain links TRBV6-1 with TRBJ1-4; 8 positions agree with TRBD1. V lost 4 bases, J lost 0 bases, and 10 bases stayed unmatched. The CDR3 consists of 18 residues. Germline CDR1 MNHNS, CDR2 SASEGT. The CDR3 sequence is CASSARTGWRATNEKLFF. The DNA of the CDR3 is TGTGCCAGCAGTGCCCGGACAGGGTGGAGAGCAACTAATGAAAAACTGTTTTTT.

Of note for this clone: At one end, the junction sequence differs from germline, possibly due to a read error. This chain links TRBV7-9 with TRBJ1-5, with 8 bases that match TRBD1. Per the germline V gene, CDR1 is SEHNR and CDR2 is FQNEAQ (reference sequence). CDR3 length: 15 amino acids. CDR3 sequence (DNA): TGTGCCAGCAGCATAGGGACAGGCGAAAATCAACCCCAGCATTTT. This gives the protein CASSIGTGENQPQHF.

This chain uses TRBV30 with TRBJ2-7; D not resolved. The length of the CDR3 is 11 residues. The V end was cut by 3 bases, the J end by 9 bases, with 12 bases between. Germline V gene sequence: CDR1 GTSNPN, CDR2 SVGIG (reference sequence). The CDR3 is CAWSSGLGQYF. Written as DNA, the CDR3 is TGTGCCTGGAGCAGTGGGTTGGGGCAGTACTTC.

The rearrangement joins TRBV11-2 to TRBJ1-1; D not resolved. The CDR3 has 15 residues. Germline CDR1 is SGHAT and CDR2 is FQNNGV. V was pared by 5 bases and J by 1 base, with 14 bases between. The CDR3 nucleotides read TGTGCCAGCAGCGCAGCCCCAGCCGGGAACACTGAAGCTTTCTTT. It encodes CASSAAPAGNTEAFF.

This chain connects TRBV19 to TRBJ2-2, with 8 bases identical to TRBD1. Germline loops: CDR1 LNHDA, CDR2 SQIVND (reference sequence). The CDR3 spans 17 residues. Trimming removed 5 bases from V and 4 bases from J; junction bases left unmatched: 12. Written as DNA, the CDR3 is TGTGCCAGTAGTCCACTACGGACAGGGATGGGCACCGGGGAGCTGTTTTTT. As protein: CASSPLRTGMGTGELFF. The variable domain in full, completed from reference TRBV19 and TRBJ2-2, reads DGGITQSPKYLFRKEGQNVTLSCEQNLNHDAMYWYRQDPGQGLRLIYYSQIVNDFQKGDIAEGYSVSREKKESFPLTVTSAQKNPTAFYLCASSPLRTGMGTGELFFGEGSRLTVL.

The chain uses TRBV7-8 and TRBJ1-2, with 7 bases identical to TRBD1. This CDR3 contains 15 residues. V trimming: 5 bases; J trimming: 0 bases; junction bases outside the gene matches: 6. Germline values: CDR1 SGHVS, CDR2 FQNEAQ. CDR3 in DNA: TGTGCCAGCAGCGTAGGGGACAGCCCTAACTATGGCTACACCTTC. Its protein product is CASSVGDSPNYGYTF.

In this sample, this clone turned up once. Other DNA sequences in this specimen translate into the identical CDR3. This chain uses TRBV5-1 with TRBJ1-2, with D possibly TRBD1 on 5 matching bases. Per the germline V gene, CDR1 is SGHRS and CDR2 is YFSETQ. This CDR3 is 13 amino acids long. V shed 4 bases and J shed 4 bases, with 11 bases lying between them. CDR3 sequence (DNA): TGCGCCAGCAGCCTATCCGGGGGCTATGGCTACACCTTC. It codes for CASSLSGGYGYTF.